A selection of T cell receptor beta chains follows, all from one sample in a study of T-cell memory formation after mild COVID-19. MiXCR, run by TCRdb on the 5' RACE reads, gives a single entry per CDR3 protein. The data hold 25,000 to 35,000 distinct CDR3 sequences, with around 7.2% observed a single time. Sequencing input: PBMCs or a T cell subset sorted from them (not recorded which). The receptors shown here come from an adult woman who had mild COVID-19 (a few samples of this study predate the infection). Cell type and time point are not known. CDR3s include the opening cysteine and the closing phenylalanine or tryptophan. A D gene is named only where the DNA matches it firmly. Clone size is stated in some rows and not others, as once, few, many or a class when expanded.

d_call j_call v_call clone_size cdr3_aa cdr3_nt
TRBD2 TRBJ2-3 TRBV4-2 many CASSQDPVRLAGDTQYF TGTGCCAGCAGCCAAGATCCAGTCCGGCTAGCGGGAGATACGCAGTATTTT
. TRBJ2-3 TRBV4-1 medium-sized CASSQDQGPTDTQYF TGCGCCAGCAGCCAAGATCAGGGGCCCACAGATACGCAGTATTTT
TRBD1 TRBJ2-5 TRBV29-1 many CSAARDRGDQETQYF TGCAGCGCCGCGAGGGACAGGGGGGACCAAGAGACCCAGTACTTC
TRBD2 TRBJ2-3 TRBV18 medium-sized CASSPARRAGESDTQYF TGTGCCAGCTCACCAGCTCGAAGAGCGGGAGAATCAGATACGCAGTATTTT
TRBD1 TRBJ2-7 TRBV6-6 many CASRGQGTSYEQYF TGTGCCAGCAGAGGACAGGGAACCTCCTACGAGCAGTACTTC
TRBD1 TRBJ2-3 TRBV5-6 many CASSSLGQGATDTQYF TGTGCCAGCAGCTCCTTGGGACAGGGGGCTACAGATACGCAGTATTTT
TRBD1 TRBJ1-5 TRBV4-1 many CASSQAEGAVNQPQHF TGCGCCAGCAGCCAAGCTGAGGGGGCAGTCAATCAGCCCCAGCATTTT
. TRBJ2-2 TRBV24-1 many CATRAFANTGELFF TGTGCCACCCGGGCGTTCGCGAACACCGGGGAGCTGTTTTTT
. TRBJ2-5 TRBV3-1 once CASSQDPGRQETQYF TGTGCCAGCAGCCAAGACCCCGGCAGACAAGAGACCCAGTACTTC
. TRBJ2-3 TRBV20-1 many CSASRREQGTDTQYF TGCAGTGCTAGTCGACGGGAGCAAGGCACAGATACGCAGTATTTT
TRBD2 TRBJ2-1 TRBV5-1 many CASTPLAGAPNEQFF TGCGCCAGCACCCCTTTAGCGGGGGCCCCCAATGAGCAGTTCTTC
. TRBJ2-5 TRBV25-1 many CASSRAGPQETQYF TGTGCCAGCAGTCGCGCAGGGCCCCAAGAGACCCAGTACTTC
TRBD1 TRBJ1-1 TRBV5-6 many CASSPRTGDSKTEAFF TGTGCCAGCAGCCCGAGGACAGGGGACTCGAAAACTGAAGCTTTCTTT
. TRBJ2-7 TRBV12-3/TRBV12-4 once CASSPGGQGDEQYF TGTGCCAGCAGTCCGGGAGGGCAGGGGGACGAGCAGTACTTC
. TRBJ2-4 TRBV11-2 many CASSSGVEDFQYF TGTGCCAGCAGCTCAGGCGTGGAGGACTTTCAGTACTTC
. TRBJ2-2 TRBV7-2 . CASSLALGVSTGELFF TGTGCCAGCAGCTTAGCGCTGGGGGTTTCCACCGGGGAGCTGTTTTTT
TRBD1 TRBJ2-7 TRBV11-3 many CASSLDGTGSTYEQYF TGTGCCAGCAGCTTGGATGGGACAGGGTCTACCTACGAGCAGTACTTC
TRBD2 TRBJ2-7 TRBV7-2 many CASSPRLAGAQYF TGTGCCAGCAGCCCCCGACTAGCGGGAGCCCAGTACTTC
. TRBJ1-5 TRBV23-1 few CASTPSAGVQPQQF TGCGCCAGCACCCCCTCCGCTGGGGTTCAGCCCCAGCAATTT
TRBD2 TRBJ2-1 TRBV6-5 . CASSPLAGGRDEQFF TGTGCCAGCAGCCCACTAGCGGGGGGGCGAGATGAGCAGTTCTTC
. TRBJ2-3 TRBV7-7 many CASSPTLSDTQYF TGTGCTAGCAGCCCCACCCTCTCAGATACGCAGTATTTT
. TRBJ1-4 TRBV7-9 many CASSLAPGRKLFF TGTGCCAGCAGCTTAGCCCCAGGGAGGAAACTGTTTTTT
. TRBJ1-1 TRBV20-1 many CSALGQTWMNTEAFF TGCAGTGCTCTGGGGCAGACGTGGATGAACACTGAAGCTTTCTTT
TRBD1 TRBJ2-1 TRBV15 many CATSRGPGQGSYNEQFF TGTGCCACCAGCAGAGGCCCGGGACAGGGGAGTTACAATGAGCAGTTCTTC
. TRBJ2-6 TRBV24-1 many CATVRSGANVLTF TGTGCCACGGTGAGATCTGGGGCCAACGTCCTGACTTTC
. TRBJ1-5 TRBV7-8 many CASSSYRVGVSNQPQHF TGTGCCAGCAGCTCGTACAGGGTAGGGGTTTCTAATCAGCCCCAGCATTTT
. TRBJ1-2 TRBV18 medium-sized CASSHPGRDYGYTF TGTGCCAGCTCACACCCAGGGCGGGACTATGGCTACACCTTC
TRBD2 TRBJ2-7 TRBV20-1 many CSAATSGLWGEQYF TGCAGTGCTGCCACTAGCGGGCTTTGGGGCGAGCAGTACTTC
TRBD1 TRBJ2-1 TRBV24-1 . CAPDRDRGYNEQFF TGTGCCCCTGACCGGGACAGGGGGTACAATGAGCAGTTCTTC
TRBD1 TRBJ2-3 TRBV5-5 . CASSAKQGAKGDTQYF TGTGCCAGCAGCGCCAAACAGGGGGCCAAAGGGGATACGCAGTATTTT
TRBD1 TRBJ1-4 TRBV12-3/TRBV12-4 many CASSLGLGQGRKLFF TGTGCCAGCAGTTTAGGGTTGGGACAGGGAAGAAAACTGTTTTTT
. TRBJ2-1 TRBV7-6 many CASSIRVGNEQFF TGTGCCAGCAGCATAAGGGTCGGCAATGAGCAGTTCTTC
. TRBJ1-5 TRBV4-1 many CASSQVQGRSNQPQHF TGCGCCAGCAGCCAAGTTCAGGGCAGGAGCAATCAGCCCCAGCATTTT
. TRBJ2-5 TRBV30 many CAWSVGLNGETQYF TGTGCCTGGAGTGTAGGACTGAACGGAGAGACCCAGTACTTC
TRBD1 TRBJ1-6 TRBV20-1 many CSASPQGADNSPLHF TGCAGTGCTAGTCCACAGGGGGCGGATAATTCACCCCTCCACTTT
TRBD2 TRBJ2-1 TRBV7-9 many CASSLVPSGSSEQFF TGTGCCAGCAGCTTAGTTCCTAGCGGGAGCAGTGAGCAGTTCTTC
. TRBJ1-1 TRBV12-3/TRBV12-4 many CASSSPDWGGDTEAFF TGTGCCAGCAGTTCACCTGATTGGGGAGGTGACACTGAAGCTTTCTTT
. TRBJ2-3 TRBV24-1 many CATRGLTDTQYF TGTGCCACGCGGGGCCTCACAGATACGCAGTATTTT
. TRBJ2-5 TRBV5-1 many CASSLTGQTGQETQYF TGCGCCAGCAGCCTGACCGGACAAACGGGCCAAGAGACCCAGTACTTC
. TRBJ1-5 TRBV27 many CASSFSGARNQPQHF TGTGCCAGCAGTTTTTCGGGGGCGCGGAATCAGCCCCAGCATTTT
. TRBJ1-1 TRBV11-3 . CASSSPWGMGTEAFF TGTGCCAGCAGCTCCCCGTGGGGGATGGGAACTGAAGCTTTCTTT
TRBD1 TRBJ2-3 TRBV5-4 many CASRLRDRDWYF TGTGCCAGCAGGCTCCGGGACAGGGATTGGTATTTT
. TRBJ1-1 TRBV27 many CASNPTTLGTGTEAFF TGTGCCAGCAACCCCACGACCCTCGGGACGGGCACTGAAGCTTTCTTT
. TRBJ2-2 TRBV29-1 many CSVHSGTNTGELFF TGCAGCGTTCATTCCGGGACAAACACCGGGGAGCTGTTTTTT
. TRBJ2-5 TRBV7-3 many CASSLTVSRNQETQYF TGTGCCAGCAGCTTAACGGTCTCCCGCAACCAAGAGACCCAGTACTTC
TRBD1 TRBJ2-6 TRBV4-2 many CASSRRDRGSGANVLTF TGTGCCAGCAGTCGTCGGGACAGGGGCTCTGGGGCCAACGTCCTGACTTTC
. TRBJ1-1 TRBV30 many CAWSSGMNTEAFF TGTGCCTGGAGCTCGGGGATGAACACTGAAGCTTTCTTT
. TRBJ2-2 TRBV15 many CATGGTGELFF TGTGCCACAGGTGGGACCGGGGAGCTGTTTTTT
TRBD1 TRBJ1-1 TRBV20-1 many CSAIPPGTVTEAFF TGCAGTGCTATTCCGCCGGGGACAGTAACTGAAGCTTTCTTT
TRBD1 TRBJ2-1 TRBV29-1 many CSATQGSLSNEQFF TGCAGCGCGACACAGGGGTCCCTTAGCAATGAGCAGTTCTTC
. TRBJ2-6 TRBV11-1 many CASSLQGTGANVLTF TGTGCCAGCAGCTTACAGGGAACCGGGGCCAACGTCCTGACTTTC
. TRBJ1-4 TRBV9 few CASSSTPDSGEKLFF TGTGCCAGCAGCTCCACCCCGGACAGTGGTGAAAAACTGTTTTTT
TRBD2 TRBJ2-5 TRBV7-2 medium-sized CASSFEREGLHF TGTGCCAGCAGCTTTGAGCGGGAGGGCCTGCACTTC
TRBD2 TRBJ2-1 TRBV15 many CATSTDRDYYNEQFF TGTGCCACCAGCACCGACCGGGACTACTACAATGAGCAGTTCTTC